Listed here are 7 T cell receptor beta chains from one sample, sequenced in a study of T cells in Graves' hyperthyroidism and ophthalmopathy. What was amplified from RNA transcripts were TCR beta CDR3 regions. HTBI primers drove first-round RT-PCR of the TCR CDR3. One entry per CDR3 protein results from TCRdb running MiXCR on the multiplex PCR reads. The sample yields hundreds of thousands of distinct CDR3 sequences, roughly a sixth seen once. Sequenced input: blood. These receptors were taken from a woman aged 40 to 55 with Graves' ophthalmopathy.

This clonotype was observed at least ten times. The rearrangement uses TRBV12-3 or TRBV12-4 and TRBJ1-1, with 7 bases matching TRBD1. V shed 6 bases, J shed 0 bases, and the junction held 4 bases outside the gene matches. This CDR3 is built from 14 residues. The CDR3 is CASSPTGMNTEAFF. In DNA, the CDR3 is TGTGCCAGCAGCCCGACAGGGATGAACACTGAAGCTTTCTTT.

The J gene is TRBJ1-2, the V gene TRBV2; 8 positions agree with TRBD1. In germline, CDR1 is SNHLY, CDR2 FYNNEI. The V and J ends lost 2 bases and 6 bases, in that order; junction bases with no gene match: 17. This CDR3 is built from 18 residues. The CDR3: CASSETGMLAGGSNGYTF. In DNA, the CDR3 is TGTGCCAGCAGTGAAACCGGGATGTTGGCAGGGGGCAGCAATGGCTACACCTTC.

The count of this clonotype is one. V and J are TRBV20-1 and TRBJ2-1, with 8 bases that match TRBD2. V lost 5 bases, J lost 6 bases, and 12 bases stayed unmatched. Germline V gives CDR1 DFQATT, CDR2 SNEGSKA (reference sequence). The CDR3 contains 15 residues. Here the CDR3 DNA reads TGCAGTGCTTTACCCACAGCGGGAGCGCCCAATGAGCAGTTCTTC. This translates into CSALPTAGAPNEQFF.

There are a few counts of this clonotype. The chain has TRBV10-3 and TRBJ2-3; tentatively, D is TRBD2 (5 bases). This CDR3 has 13 residues. Trimming removed 6 bases at V and 5 bases at J, with 12 bases between. Germline assignment: CDR1 ENHRY and CDR2 SYGVKD. This CDR3 is CAIREPSGDTQYF. The CDR3 region has the DNA TGTGCCATCAGAGAACCGAGCGGAGATACGCAGTATTTT.

This clonotype showed up many times. The chain recombines TRBV28 with TRBJ1-1; D remains ambiguous. V dropped 2 bases and J dropped 3 bases, with 10 bases sitting between them. The CDR3 totals 14 residues. CDR1 MDHEN and CDR2 SYDVKM come from the germline V gene. CDR3 nucleotides: TGTGCCAGCAGTTTACCCCCATGGGACACTGAAGCTTTCTTT. This translates into CASSLPPWDTEAFF.

This clonotype was detected ten times or more. In DNA, the CDR3 is TGTGCCAGCAGTGCGACACTAACCTATAACAATGAGCAGTTCTTC. Encoded protein: CASSATLTYNNEQFF. This chain joins TRBV2 and TRBJ2-1; D is unclear. CDR1 and CDR2 from the germline V gene are SNHLY and FYNNEI. Deletions cut 4 bases from V and 5 bases from J, with 15 bases between. CDR3 length: 15 residues.

This clonotype has ten or more counts. V and J are TRBV20-1 and TRBJ2-1; 10 nucleotides line up with TRBD2. Per the germline V gene, CDR1 is DFQATT and CDR2 is SNEGSKA (reference sequence). Trimming took 5 bases from V and 7 from J; bases not matched to a gene: 20. This CDR3 is 18 amino acids long. Here the CDR3 reads CSALSQGAGGPSGNEQFF. CDR3 DNA sequence: TGCAGTGCTCTCTCCCAGGGAGCGGGAGGGCCCTCGGGAAATGAGCAGTTCTTC.